This TCR beta chain comes out of a study of shared clonotypes between healthy human individuals. The study's findings and limits: The generation probabilities recorded for non-shared clonotypes fell below those of clonotypes shared by all four donors.

Assay runs were performed at deep level. Authors' processing steps: Filtering differed because ImmunoSEQ produced junction-only sequences that carried no quality scores. Sequencing was performed with immunoSEQ multiplex PCR; in TCRdb, only in-frame clones are kept and a portion is missing. V, J and clone size were drawn from that table, and D and trimming were deduced from the DNA. The table includes about 1.1 million clones, 75% to 80% detected once. A remark on this clone: Antigen: not known.

Germline V CDR1 and CDR2: GTSNPN, SVGIG (reference sequence). V was pared by 0 bases and J by 5 bases, with 2 bases between. CDR3 size: 10 residues. The chain couples TRBV30 to TRBJ2-7; unclear D gene. Sequencing input: memory CD4+ T cells from PBMCs. Subset in this sample: CD45RA-negative fraction. The source of this sequence is a man between 18 and 29 years old in good health. Some clones in this sample may be carry-over from other donors' samples. In DNA form, the CDR3 reads TGTGCCTGGAGTGTACACGAGCAGTACTTC. It is translated as CAWSVHEQYF.